This TCR beta chain was documented in a study of a mutant IDH1 vaccine in newly diagnosed glioma. Overall study: Before enrollment, the patients had been treated with radiotherapy alone, temozolomide alone, or both together. Most of them had received both. Broader study findings: Seemingly, top peripheral T cell clonotype changes bore no relation to pseudoprogression.

Germline CDR1 and CDR2: SQVTM and ANQGSEA. The CDR3 is 12 residues long. Sequenced by immunoSEQ multiplex PCR; TCRdb stores in-frame clones only, minus some. The sample yields approximately 52,000 clones, over 65% seen once. The sample's time point: baseline, week 1 (first vaccination visit). The treatment here: pre-vaccination baseline after standard-of-care therapy. Notes on this clone: Its antigen remains unknown. Its ends do not fully match the called genes, so a read error is possible.

The sequence came from a middle-aged woman with glioma. The source was PBMCs, collected from a glioma patient treated with radiotherapy, temozolomide or both. The chain has TRBV29-1 and TRBJ1-2, with D uncertain. The CDR3 protein is CSVVGTAPYNAF. The CDR3 DNA is TGCAGCGTTGTAGGAACAGCCCCCTATAACGCCTTC.